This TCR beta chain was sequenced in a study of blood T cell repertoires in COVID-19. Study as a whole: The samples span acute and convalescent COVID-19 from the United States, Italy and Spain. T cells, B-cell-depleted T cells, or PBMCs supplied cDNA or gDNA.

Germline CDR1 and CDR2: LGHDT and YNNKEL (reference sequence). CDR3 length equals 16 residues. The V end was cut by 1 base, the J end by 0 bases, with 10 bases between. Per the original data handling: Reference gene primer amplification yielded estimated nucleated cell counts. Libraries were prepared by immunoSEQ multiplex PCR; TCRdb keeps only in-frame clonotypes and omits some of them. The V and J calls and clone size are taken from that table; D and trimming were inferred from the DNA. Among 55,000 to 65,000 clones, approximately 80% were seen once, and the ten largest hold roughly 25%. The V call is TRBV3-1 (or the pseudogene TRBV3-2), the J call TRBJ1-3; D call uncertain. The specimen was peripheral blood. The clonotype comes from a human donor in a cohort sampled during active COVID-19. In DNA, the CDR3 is TGTGCCAGCAGCCAAGTTCCGGGAATCTCTGGAAACACCATATATTTT. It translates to CASSQVPGISGNTIYF.